Shown below are 14 T cell receptor beta chains from a single sample sequenced in a study of post-analysis software for immune sequencing data. Libraries were made from TCR beta cDNA, and they carried unique molecular identifiers. TCRdb processed the PCR reads anew with MiXCR; each CDR3 protein has one entry. The sample has under 200,000 distinct CDR3 sequences, roughly 34% seen once. Sequencing used blood, obtained after autologous hematopoietic stem cell transplantation. Receptors originate from a girl aged 5 to 17 with multiple sclerosis.

Turning to this clonotype: This may come from a read error, since a much larger clone is one base off. This rearrangement joins TRBV12-3 or TRBV12-4 to TRBJ2-5; TRBD2 agrees at 8 bases. The J call may be wrong; the DNA end is better matched by TRBJ2-7. This CDR3 is built from 14 residues. CDR3 coding DNA: TGTGCCAGCAGTGTGTCCGGGAGGGGATACGAGCAGTACTTC. Protein sequence: CASSVSGRGYEQYF.

This clonotype came up a few times. CDR3 DNA sequence: TGTGCCACCAGTGATTTGACAGGGGGCCGGTGGGAGCAGTTCTTC. Protein: CATSDLTGGRWEQFF. The chain employs TRBV24-1 and TRBJ2-1; 9 positions match TRBD1. CDR1 and CDR2 (germline): KGHDR, SFDVKD. The CDR3 has 15 residues. Trimming at V came to 0 bases and at J to 10 bases, leaving 6 bases not matched to a gene.

The chain combines TRBV20-1 with TRBJ2-5; 7 positions agree with TRBD2. Trimming took 0 bases from V and 5 from J; bases not matched to a gene: 12. From germline, CDR1 is DFQATT and CDR2 SNEGSKA (reference sequence). This CDR3 comprises 16 residues. CDR3 bases: TGCAGTGCTAGAGATCGGGGCGGGAGCCTTTCGGAGACCCAGTACTTC. Translated, it gives CSARDRGGSLSETQYF.

This clonotype was found a few times. The chain employs TRBV9 and TRBJ1-6, with TRBD1 matching 9 bases. Germline CDR1 is SGDLS and CDR2 is YYNGEE. Unmatched junction bases numbered 4, after V lost 2 bases and J lost 10 bases. The CDR3 spans 14 residues. The CDR3 DNA reads TGTGCCAGCAGCGTGGGACAGGGAGGCTCACCCCTCCACTTT. Translating it yields CASSVGQGGSPLHF. Together with reference TRBV9 and TRBJ1-6, the CDR3 gives the full variable domain: DSGVTQTPKHLITATGQRVTLRCSPRSGDLSVYWYQQSLDQGLQFLIQYYNGEERAKGNILERFSAQQFPDLHSELNLSSLELGDSALYFCASSVGQGGSPLHFGNGTRLTVT.

This clonotype was seen many times. The V gene is TRBV20-1, the J gene TRBJ2-5; D uncertain. CDR3 length: 14 amino acids. V was clipped by 1 base and J by 4 bases, with 13 bases between them. The germline CDR1 and CDR2 sequences are DFQATT and SNEGSKA (reference sequence). The CDR3 sequence: CSARVTSSLETQYF. CDR3 DNA sequence: TGCAGTGCTAGAGTTACCAGTAGCCTAGAGACCCAGTACTTC.

The chain links TRBV7-2 to TRBJ2-3, with 7 positions matching TRBD1. The CDR3 spans 17 residues. J lost 0 bases, V lost 6 bases, and 12 bases had no gene match. Germline V lookup: CDR1 SGHTA, CDR2 FQGNSA. The CDR3 DNA reads as TGTGCCAGCAGAAAGGGAACAGGGGATCGGAGCACAGATACGCAGTATTTT. It translates to CASRKGTGDRSTDTQYF.

J is TRBJ2-5 and V is TRBV20-1, with 7 bases identical to TRBD2. The CDR3 covers 13 residues. Germline V gives CDR1 DFQATT, CDR2 SNEGSKA (reference sequence). V gave up 6 bases and J gave up 4 bases; unmatched junction bases: 8. This CDR3 is CSALREGRETQYF. CDR3 DNA: TGCAGTGCCCTGAGGGAGGGCCGAGAGACCCAGTACTTC.

The V call is TRBV29-1, the J call TRBJ2-2; 12 bases are shared with TRBD1. The CDR3 has 15 amino acids. V lost 6 bases and J lost 7; bases outside the gene matches: 9. The germline V gene has CDR1 SQVTM and CDR2 ANQGSEA. CDR3 in amino acids: CSVPGQGAKSGELFF. DNA of the CDR3: TGCAGCGTCCCGGGACAGGGGGCGAAGAGCGGGGAGCTGTTTTTT.

This clonotype was found a few times. Possible read error: a much larger clone is one base away. The rearrangement uses TRBV10-3 and TRBJ1-6; TRBD1 aligns across 7 bases. The CDR3 is 14 residues long. Germline CDR1 and CDR2: ENHRY and SYGVKD. V lost 4 bases, J lost 5 bases, and 2 bases stayed unmatched. The CDR3 reads CAISGGQNNSPLHF. The CDR3 DNA follows: TGTGCCATCAGTGGGGGACAGAATAATTCACCCCTCCACTTT.

This clonotype turned up a few times. CDR3 region: CASSLGGPSGGDTQYF. The CDR3 DNA reads as TGTGCCAGCAGCTTAGGGGGTCCTTCGGGGGGAGATACGCAGTATTTT. This rearrangement joins TRBV7-2 to TRBJ2-3; 7 bases line up with TRBD2. V was pared by 1 base and J by 5 bases, with 9 bases of the junction left unmatched. CDR1 SGHTA and CDR2 FQGNSA come from the germline V gene. This CDR3 comprises 16 residues.

This clonotype was seen more than once but under ten times. The V call is TRBV29-1, the J call TRBJ1-2, with a tentative D call TRBD1 (5 bases). The CDR3 sequence is 13 residues long. V was shortened by 1 base and J by 8 bases, with 14 bases between the two germline ends. Per the germline V gene, CDR1 is SQVTM and CDR2 is ANQGSEA. The CDR3 loop reads CSVEGREAEGYTF. CDR3 coding DNA: TGCAGCGTTGAAGGCAGGGAAGCGGAAGGCTACACCTTC.

This clonotype was seen a handful of times. One end of the junction varies from germline; a read error may be responsible. The V gene is TRBV2, the J gene TRBJ2-2; the D gene is possibly TRBD2 (5 bases). CDR1 is SNHLY and CDR2 is FYNNEI in the germline V gene. This CDR3 has 14 residues. The CDR3, as DNA: TGTGCCAGCAGTGGCGGCCAGAACACCGGGGAGCGGTTTTTT. This translates into CASSGGQNTGERFF.

This clonotype was observed a handful of times. V gene TRBV6-6 combines with J gene TRBJ1-2; 7 bases agree with TRBD1. V lost 2 bases, J lost 8 bases, and 8 bases stayed unmatched. CDR1 is MNHNY and CDR2 is SVGAGI in the germline V gene (reference sequence). The CDR3 runs 14 residues. The CDR3 here is CASSYPSGGRGYTF. The CDR3 nucleotides read TGTGCCAGCAGTTACCCGTCAGGGGGGAGGGGCTACACCTTC.

The chain has TRBV12-3 or TRBV12-4 and TRBJ2-1; D uncertain. CDR3 size: 11 residues. V lost 5 bases and J lost 10, with 9 bases in between. CDR3 nucleotide sequence: TGTGCCAGCAGTCAGCTCAAAGAGCAGTTCTTC. Protein product: CASSQLKEQFF.